Below, 15 T cell receptor beta chains from the same sample are listed, as sequenced in a study of Graves' ophthalmopathy and Graves' hyperthyroidism. The authors amplified TCR beta CDR3 regions, and they did so from RNA transcripts for repertoire sequencing. First-round RT-PCR relied on HTBI primers, and a second-round multiplex PCR came next. TCRdb reprocessed the multiplex PCR reads with MiXCR, giving one entry per CDR3 protein. The table shows 900,000 to 1,200,000 distinct CDR3 sequences, with 35% to 40% occurring only once. Sequenced material: peripheral blood or thyroid tissue (not recorded which). Receptors originate from an adult man with Graves' hyperthyroidism.

The chain combines TRBV6-5 with TRBJ2-5; D unclear. Germline V CDR1 and CDR2: MNHEY, SVGAGI. CDR3 length: 12 amino acids. The V end was cut by 0 bases, the J end by 9 bases, with 8 bases between. The CDR3 reads CASSYSPRAQYF. CDR3 sequence (DNA): TGTGCCAGCAGTTACTCGCCGAGAGCCCAGTACTTC.

Comment on this clonotype: At one end the junction does not follow the germline gene, possibly because of a read error. The chain carries TRBV9 and TRBJ1-5, with 7 bases aligning to TRBD1. Germline lookup yields CDR1 SGDLS and CDR2 YYNGEE. The CDR3 has 16 amino acids. The CDR3 DNA follows: TGTGCCAGCAGTTGGGGACAGTCGAACAGCAATCAGCCCCATCATTTT. Its translation: CASSWGQSNSNQPHHF.

This clonotype has only a few counts. The chain carries TRBV6-5 and TRBJ1-3; D is unclear. Germline CDR1 and CDR2: MNHEY and SVGAGI. The length of the CDR3 is 15 residues. The V gene lost 6 bases and the J gene lost 4 bases, with 16 bases spanning the gap. Here the CDR3 reads CASRPRAGLGNTIYF. The CDR3 DNA reads TGTGCCAGCAGACCCCGGGCAGGTCTCGGAAACACCATATATTTT.

V usage is TRBV20-1 and J usage is TRBJ2-3, with 9 positions matching TRBD2. V lost 1 base to trimming and J lost 5 bases; unmatched junction nucleotides: 7. The germline V gene has CDR1 DFQATT and CDR2 SNEGSKA (reference sequence). The CDR3 length is 15 residues. The CDR3 sequence is CSARVLAGRVDTQYF. The CDR3 DNA follows: TGCAGTGCTAGAGTTCTAGCGGGAAGGGTAGATACGCAGTATTTT.

This clonotype was detected ten times or more. The chain recombines TRBV5-6 with TRBJ1-5, with 7 bases that match TRBD1. This CDR3 contains 18 residues. Germline V CDR1 and CDR2: SGHDT, YYEEEE. The V segment lost 4 bases and the J segment 2 bases; nucleotides outside the gene matches: 15. The CDR3 is CASSRGVYRGRGNQPQHF. CDR3 coding DNA: TGTGCCAGCAGCCGAGGGGTCTACAGGGGTCGAGGCAATCAGCCCCAGCATTTT.

This clonotype was observed many times. The chain recombines TRBV15 with TRBJ2-7; no clear D gene. V lost 3 bases and J 3 bases, leaving 15 bases between the germline ends. CDR3 length: 15 residues. Germline loops: CDR1 LNHNV, CDR2 YYDKDF (reference sequence). The CDR3 bases are TGTGCCACCAGCAGTGACCGGACGGAAGACTACGAGCAGTACTTC. Its protein is CATSSDRTEDYEQYF.

The J gene is TRBJ1-4, the V gene TRBV7-4; a possible D gene is TRBD1 (6 bases). Germline V gene data show CDR1 as SGHVT and CDR2 as SQSDAQ. V was clipped by 6 bases and J by 4 bases, with 12 bases between them. The CDR3 has 14 amino acids. CDR3 protein: CASRGGGLNEKLFF. Here the CDR3 DNA reads TGTGCCAGCAGGGGAGGGGGGCTTAATGAAAAACTGTTTTTT.

This clonotype was seen repeatedly, ten times or more. V is TRBV13 and J is TRBJ1-2; tentatively, D is TRBD1 (5 bases). Germline-derived CDR1 and CDR2 are PRHDT and FYEKMQ (reference sequence). This CDR3 contains 14 residues. The V end lost 1 base, the J end lost 6 bases, and 12 bases lay between the germline ends. The CDR3: CASSLVTGGHGYTF. Here the CDR3 DNA reads TGTGCCAGCAGCTTAGTTACAGGAGGACATGGCTACACCTTC.

The gene calls are TRBV5-6 and TRBJ2-2; D may be TRBD1 (6 bases). The CDR3 contains 15 residues. In germline, CDR1 is SGHDT, CDR2 YYEEEE. Trimming pared 10 bases from V and 2 bases from J, leaving 18 bases between. Written as DNA, the CDR3 is TGTGCCTGGAGTCATTGGACAGAAAACACCGGGGAGCTGTTTTTT. Protein: CAWSHWTENTGELFF.

About this clonotype itself: Being one base from a much bigger clone, this may be a read error. Since the CDR3 does not end with the conserved phenylalanine or tryptophan, this likely comes from a read error. The gene calls are TRBV20-1 and TRBJ1-6; TRBD1 matches at 7 bases. V lost 3 bases to trimming and J lost 5 bases; unmatched junction nucleotides: 7. The CDR3 totals 15 residues. Germline values: CDR1 DFQATT, CDR2 SNEGSKA (reference sequence). Here the CDR3 reads CSASMGTADNSPLHS. The CDR3 DNA sequence: TGCAGTGCTAGTATGGGGACAGCGGATAATTCACCCCTCCACTCT.

The V call is TRBV12-3 or TRBV12-4, the J call TRBJ1-2, with TRBD1 matching over 7 bases. The CDR3 length is 16 residues. The ends lost 4 bases at V and 4 bases at J; junction bases unmatched: 12. The CDR3 is CASSSSDRDSSYGYTF. Here the CDR3 DNA reads TGTGCCAGCAGTTCCTCCGACAGGGATTCTAGCTATGGCTACACCTTC.

This clonotype was seen a few times. V and J are TRBV15 and TRBJ2-5; 9 bases are shared with TRBD1. This CDR3 contains 16 residues. The trim removed 5 bases at V and 2 bases at J, leaving 9 bases unmatched. Germline V CDR1 and CDR2: LNHNV, YYDKDF (reference sequence). The CDR3 region has the DNA TGTGCCACCAGCTGGGACAGGGAGGACTGGCAAGAGACCCAGTACTTC. It codes for CATSWDREDWQETQYF.

For this clonotype: Given a much more abundant clone one base away, this may be a read error. The chain uses TRBV9 and TRBJ1-2; no reliable D call. Per the germline V gene, CDR1 is SGDLS and CDR2 is YYNGEE. The CDR3 has 14 amino acids. V lost 5 bases and J 0 bases, leaving 11 bases between the germline ends. The CDR3: CASRSYGANYGYTF. CDR3 DNA: TGTGCCAGCAGGAGCTACGGGGCTAACTATGGCTACACCTTC.

This clonotype was recorded many times. CDR3 coding DNA: TGTGCCAGCAGCTTGGGGACCGGGGCCGCAACGGCTTTCTTT. Translated, it gives CASSLGTGAATAFF. V and J are TRBV11-2 and TRBJ1-1; D possibly corresponds to TRBD1 (5 bases). V lost 3 bases, J lost 11 bases, and 19 bases lay in between. Germline CDR1 is SGHAT and CDR2 is FQNNGV. CDR3 length equals 14 residues.

A word on this clonotype: A much more abundant neighbour one base away suggests this may be a read error. It is unclear where the CDR3 begins or ends on the DNA, so no DNA is shown, and the CDR3 is as TCRdb lists it. This chain connects TRBV10-2 to TRBJ1-2; TRBD1, the D gene given by the table, was not confirmed from the DNA. The CDR3 is 14 residues long, ends included. Germline V lookup: CDR1 WSHSY, CDR2 SAAADI. The CDR3 spells CASSTSVPGYGCTF.